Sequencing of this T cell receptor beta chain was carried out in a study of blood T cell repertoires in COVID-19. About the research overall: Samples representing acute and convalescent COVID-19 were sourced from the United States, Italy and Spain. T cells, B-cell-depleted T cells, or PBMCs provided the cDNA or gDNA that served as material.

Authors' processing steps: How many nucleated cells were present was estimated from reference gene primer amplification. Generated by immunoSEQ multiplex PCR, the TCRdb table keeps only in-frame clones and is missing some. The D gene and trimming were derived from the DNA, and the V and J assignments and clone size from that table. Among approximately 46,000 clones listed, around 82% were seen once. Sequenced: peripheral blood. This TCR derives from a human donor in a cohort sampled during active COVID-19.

CDR3 in amino acids: CASSVGAQNEQYF. The DNA of the CDR3 is TGTGCCAGCAGCGTAGGGGCACAGAACGAGCAGTACTTC. V gene TRBV9 combines with J gene TRBJ2-7; D remains unclear. The V end lost 0 bases, the J end lost 5 bases, and 9 bases lay between the germline ends. The CDR3 sequence is 13 residues long. CDR1 is SGDLS, CDR2 YYNGEE, per germline.